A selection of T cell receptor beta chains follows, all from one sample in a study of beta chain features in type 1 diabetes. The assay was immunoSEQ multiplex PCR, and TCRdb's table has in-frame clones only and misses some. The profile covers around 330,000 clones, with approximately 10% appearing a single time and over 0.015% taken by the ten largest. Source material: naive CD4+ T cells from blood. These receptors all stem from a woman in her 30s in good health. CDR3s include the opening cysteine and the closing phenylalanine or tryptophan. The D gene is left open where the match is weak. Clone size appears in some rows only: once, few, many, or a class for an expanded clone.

CDR3 DNA: TGTGCCAGTAGTATTCAGGGGCCCCCCGCTCCCACCTACGAGCAGTACTTC
CDR3 protein: CASSIQGPPAPTYEQYF
D gene: NA
V gene: TRBV19
J gene: TRBJ2-7
clone size: NA

CDR3 DNA: TGTGCCAGCAGTCACAGGGTCTCTGGGGCCAACGTCCTGACTTTC
CDR3 protein: CASSHRVSGANVLTF
D gene: NA
V gene: TRBV28
J gene: TRBJ2-6
clone size: NA

CDR3 DNA: TGTGCCAGCAGTAGGGGACAGGGGAACACTGAAGCTTTCTTT
CDR3 protein: CASSRGQGNTEAFF
D gene: TRBD1
V gene: TRBV5-4
J gene: TRBJ1-1
clone size: NA

CDR3 DNA: TGTGCCTGGAGTGGCCGACAGGGAAGCTCCTACGAGCAGTACTTC
CDR3 protein: CAWSGRQGSSYEQYF
D gene: TRBD1
V gene: TRBV30
J gene: TRBJ2-7
clone size: NA

CDR3 DNA: TGTGCCAGCTCACCAGACCGAGGGCAAGAGACCCAGTACTTC
CDR3 protein: CASSPDRGQETQYF
D gene: NA
V gene: TRBV18
J gene: TRBJ2-5
clone size: NA

CDR3 DNA: TGTGCCAGCAGTTTATCGGGGGGGGGCAATCAGCCCCAGCATTTT
CDR3 protein: CASSLSGGGNQPQHF
D gene: NA
V gene: TRBV28
J gene: TRBJ1-5
clone size: NA

CDR3 DNA: TGTGCCAGCAGGAATAAGTGGACAGGGTACACCTTC
CDR3 protein: CASRNKWTGYTF
D gene: TRBD1
V gene: TRBV2
J gene: TRBJ1-2
clone size: NA

CDR3 DNA: TGCGCCAGCAGCCCCTCCCTGGGGCCCAAGGGAAACATTCAGTACTTC
CDR3 protein: CASSPSLGPKGNIQYF
D gene: NA
V gene: TRBV5-1
J gene: TRBJ2-4
clone size: few

CDR3 DNA: TGTGCCTGGGCACGGAGGGAGGTGCAGTATTTT
CDR3 protein: CAWARREVQYF
D gene: NA
V gene: TRBV30
J gene: TRBJ2-3
clone size: NA

CDR3 DNA: TGTGCCAGCAGAGGACGTTACAGGGAGCAGTTCTTC
CDR3 protein: CASRGRYREQFF
D gene: NA
V gene: TRBV6-5
J gene: TRBJ2-1
clone size: few

CDR3 DNA: TGTGCCAGCAGCCCCCGACTAGCGGGAGGACAGGAGCAGTACTTC
CDR3 protein: CASSPRLAGGQEQYF
D gene: TRBD2
V gene: TRBV11-2
J gene: TRBJ2-7
clone size: NA

CDR3 DNA: TGTGCAGCTGGGCCCGGGGGAGGGAGCAATGAGCAGTTCTTC
CDR3 protein: CAAGPGGGSNEQFF
D gene: TRBD2
V gene: TRBV9
J gene: TRBJ2-1
clone size: NA

CDR3 DNA: TGTGCCAGCTCACCACCGGGACAGCAATTTTACGAGCAGTACTTC
CDR3 protein: CASSPPGQQFYEQYF
D gene: TRBD1
V gene: TRBV18
J gene: TRBJ2-7
clone size: NA

CDR3 DNA: TGTGCCAGCTCACCTTACACCGGGACAGGGAACTACGAGCAGTACTTC
CDR3 protein: CASSPYTGTGNYEQYF
D gene: TRBD1
V gene: TRBV18
J gene: TRBJ2-7
clone size: NA

CDR3 DNA: TGTGCCAGCAGCTACAGCCTGGATACGCAGTATTTT
CDR3 protein: CASSYSLDTQYF
D gene: NA
V gene: TRBV5-6
J gene: TRBJ2-3
clone size: NA

CDR3 DNA: TGTGCCAGCAGCTTAGCGCAGGGATCCTACAATGAGCAGTTCTTC
CDR3 protein: CASSLAQGSYNEQFF
D gene: NA
V gene: TRBV7-2
J gene: TRBJ2-1
clone size: few

CDR3 DNA: TGTGCCATCAGTGTTAAACTAGCTGTTGAGCAGTTCTTC
CDR3 protein: CAISVKLAVEQFF
D gene: NA
V gene: TRBV10-3
J gene: TRBJ2-1
clone size: few

CDR3 DNA: TGTGCCAGCAGCCCCCCAGGGGGGATTCCGACAGATACGCAGTATTTT
CDR3 protein: CASSPPGGIPTDTQYF
D gene: NA
V gene: TRBV5-4
J gene: TRBJ2-3
clone size: NA

CDR3 DNA: TGTGCCAGCACCTGGTCGACCGAGGTCTACGAGCAGTACTTC
CDR3 protein: CASTWSTEVYEQYF
D gene: NA
V gene: TRBV11-2
J gene: TRBJ2-7
clone size: NA

CDR3 DNA: TGTGCCAGCAGCCAGTTGGGGGGAAGCCCCGCAGATACGCAGTATTTT
CDR3 protein: CASSQLGGSPADTQYF
D gene: NA
V gene: TRBV7-9
J gene: TRBJ2-3
clone size: NA

CDR3 DNA: TGTGCCAGCAGCTTGACAGGGACGGGGGGCTACACCTTC
CDR3 protein: CASSLTGTGGYTF
D gene: TRBD1
V gene: TRBV9
J gene: TRBJ1-2
clone size: NA